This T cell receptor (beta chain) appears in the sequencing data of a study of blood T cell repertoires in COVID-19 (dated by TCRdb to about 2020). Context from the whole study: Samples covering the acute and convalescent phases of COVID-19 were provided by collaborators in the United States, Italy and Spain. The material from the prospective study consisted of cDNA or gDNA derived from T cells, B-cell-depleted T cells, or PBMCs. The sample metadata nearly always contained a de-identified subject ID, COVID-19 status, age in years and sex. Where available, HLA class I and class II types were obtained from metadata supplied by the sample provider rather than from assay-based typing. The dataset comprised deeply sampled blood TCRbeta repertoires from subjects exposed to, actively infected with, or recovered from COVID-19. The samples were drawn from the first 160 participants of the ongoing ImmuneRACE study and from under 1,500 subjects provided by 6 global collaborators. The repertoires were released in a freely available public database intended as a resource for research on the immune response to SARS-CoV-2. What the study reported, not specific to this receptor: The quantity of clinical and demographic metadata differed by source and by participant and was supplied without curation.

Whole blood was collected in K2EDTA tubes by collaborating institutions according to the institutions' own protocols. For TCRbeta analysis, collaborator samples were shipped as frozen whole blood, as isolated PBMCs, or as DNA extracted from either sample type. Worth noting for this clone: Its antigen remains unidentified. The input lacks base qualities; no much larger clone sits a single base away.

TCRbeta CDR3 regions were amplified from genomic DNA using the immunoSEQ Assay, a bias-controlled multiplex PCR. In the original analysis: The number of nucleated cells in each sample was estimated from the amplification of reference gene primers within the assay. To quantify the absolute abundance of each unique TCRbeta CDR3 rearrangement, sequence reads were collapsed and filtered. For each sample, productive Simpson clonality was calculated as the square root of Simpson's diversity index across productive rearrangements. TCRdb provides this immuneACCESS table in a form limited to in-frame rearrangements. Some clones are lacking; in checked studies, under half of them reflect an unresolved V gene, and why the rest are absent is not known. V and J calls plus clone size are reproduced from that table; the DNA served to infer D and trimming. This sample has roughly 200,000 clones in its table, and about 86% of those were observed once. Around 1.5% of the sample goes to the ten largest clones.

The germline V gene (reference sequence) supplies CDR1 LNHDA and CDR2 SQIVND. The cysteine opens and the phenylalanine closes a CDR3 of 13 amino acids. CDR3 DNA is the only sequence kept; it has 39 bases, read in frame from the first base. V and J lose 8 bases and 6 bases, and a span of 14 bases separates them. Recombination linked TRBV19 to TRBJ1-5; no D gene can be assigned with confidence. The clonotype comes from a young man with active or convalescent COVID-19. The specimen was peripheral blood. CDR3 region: CASQTGGGQPQHF. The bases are TGTGCCAGTCAAACCGGAGGTGGTCAGCCCCAGCATTTT. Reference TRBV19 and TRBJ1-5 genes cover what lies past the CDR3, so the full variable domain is DGGITQSPKYLFRKEGQNVTLSCEQNLNHDAMYWYRQDPGQGLRLIYYSQIVNDFQKGDIAEGYSVSREKKESFPLTVTSAQKNPTAFYLCASQTGGGQPQHFGDGTRLSIL.